What follows is one TCR beta chain and its context. This record belongs to a study of blood T cell repertoires in COVID-19. About the study: Some COVID-19 samples were acute and others convalescent; all came from the United States, Italy and Spain. Sample material is recorded as cDNA or gDNA derived from T cells, B-cell-depleted T cells, or PBMCs.

Original processing notes: Counts of nucleated cells, estimated from reference gene primer amplification, were obtained. Assay: immunoSEQ multiplex PCR; the TCRdb copy retains only in-frame clones and omits some. For V, J and clone size, that table is used; D and trimming come from the DNA. The sample holds 100,000 to 150,000 clones, around 85% seen once. Germline V gene lookup returns CDR1 SGDLS and CDR2 YYNGEE. The CDR3 sequence is 16 residues long. Losses at the gene ends were 0 bases for V and 9 bases for J; bases not matched to a gene: 11. The chain has TRBV9 and TRBJ2-1, with 8 nucleotides matching TRBD1. The TCR comes from a woman of 80 years or more with COVID-19, enrolled during active disease. Sequencing was carried out using peripheral blood. The DNA of the CDR3 is TGTGCCAGCAGCGTAGCTTCCCAGGGGGCAGTAGGTGAGCAGTTCTTC. Translated: CASSVASQGAVGEQFF.